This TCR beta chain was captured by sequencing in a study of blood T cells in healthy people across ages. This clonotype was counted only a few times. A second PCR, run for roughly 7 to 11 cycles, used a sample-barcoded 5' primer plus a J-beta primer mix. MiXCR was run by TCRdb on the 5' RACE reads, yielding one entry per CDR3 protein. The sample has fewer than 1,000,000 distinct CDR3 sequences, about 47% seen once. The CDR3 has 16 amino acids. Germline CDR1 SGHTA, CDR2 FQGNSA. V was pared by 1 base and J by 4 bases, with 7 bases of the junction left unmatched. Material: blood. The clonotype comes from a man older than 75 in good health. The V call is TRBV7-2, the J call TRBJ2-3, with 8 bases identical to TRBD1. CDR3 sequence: CASSLVSGQGADTQYF. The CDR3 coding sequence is TGTGCCAGCAGCTTAGTATCTGGACAGGGCGCAGATACGCAGTATTTT.